Included here is one T cell receptor beta chain sequence, with context. Its antigen is not identified. Participants comprised healthy donors of bone marrow. The germline gives CDR1 SGDLS, CDR2 YYNGEE. The CDR3 length is 16 residues. J gave up 6 bases and V 6 bases, and 10 bases lay outside the gene matches. This specimen belongs to a study of cytomegalovirus exposure and HLA in healthy donors. A multiplex PCR was run with 60 Vbeta primers and 13 Jbeta primers. TCRdb keeps only in-frame clones here, not all; method: immunoSEQ multiplex PCR. Seen here are about 160,000 clones, 80% observed once, and the top ten hold roughly 4.4%. Points from the study as a whole: Researchers reported in a later analysis that a missense DCLRE1C variant was tied to TCR beta V- and J-gene trimming. Most of the TCR beta V segments (in an earlier analysis) were productive either about 90% or about 30% of the time.

The sample consisted of PBMCs. The chain is built from TRBV9 and TRBJ2-3, with 13 bases that match TRBD2. The source of this sequence is a man aged 25 to 40 in good health and CMV-seronegative. The DNA for the CDR3 is TGTGCCAGCACCCCACTAGCGGGGGGGTTGGGCGATACGCAGTATTTT. Translating it yields CASTPLAGGLGDTQYF.